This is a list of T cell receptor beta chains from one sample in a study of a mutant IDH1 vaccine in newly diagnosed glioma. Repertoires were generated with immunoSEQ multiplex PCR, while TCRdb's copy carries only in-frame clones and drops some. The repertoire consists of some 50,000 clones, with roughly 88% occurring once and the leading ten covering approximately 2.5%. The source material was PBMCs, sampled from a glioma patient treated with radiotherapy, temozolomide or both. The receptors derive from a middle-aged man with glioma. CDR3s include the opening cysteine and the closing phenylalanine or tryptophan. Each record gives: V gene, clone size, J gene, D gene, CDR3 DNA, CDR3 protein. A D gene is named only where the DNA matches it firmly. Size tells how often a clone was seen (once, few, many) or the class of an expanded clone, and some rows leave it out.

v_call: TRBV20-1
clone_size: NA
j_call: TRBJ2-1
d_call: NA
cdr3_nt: TGCAGTGCTCCCGACGGTAATGAGCAGTTCTTC
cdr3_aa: CSAPDGNEQFF

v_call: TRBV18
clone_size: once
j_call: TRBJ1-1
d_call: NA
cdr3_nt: TGTGCCAGCTCACCAAACAGGAACACTGAAGCTTTCTTT
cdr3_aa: CASSPNRNTEAFF

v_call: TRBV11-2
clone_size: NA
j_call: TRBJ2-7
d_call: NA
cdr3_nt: TGTGCCAGCAGCGCTACCCTCTACGAGCAGTACTTC
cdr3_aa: CASSATLYEQYF

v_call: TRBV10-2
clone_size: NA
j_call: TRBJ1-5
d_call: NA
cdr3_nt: TGCGCCAGCAGTATGGGACACACCGGGCCGAGCAATCAGCCCCAGCATTTT
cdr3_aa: CASSMGHTGPSNQPQHF

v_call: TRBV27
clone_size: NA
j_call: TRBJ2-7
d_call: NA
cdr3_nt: TGTGCCAGCAGGCCCGGGCAATGGGGAGTTAGGCGCGAGCAGTACTTC
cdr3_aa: CASRPGQWGVRREQYF

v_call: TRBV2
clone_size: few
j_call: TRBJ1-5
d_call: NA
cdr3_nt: TGTGCCAGCTCCAGGGAGAATCAGCCCCAGCATTTT
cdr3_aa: CASSRENQPQHF

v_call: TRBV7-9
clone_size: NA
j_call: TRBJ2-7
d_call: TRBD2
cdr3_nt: TGTGCCAGCAGCAAACTAGCGGGAGGGCGCGAGCAGTACTTC
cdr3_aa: CASSKLAGGREQYF

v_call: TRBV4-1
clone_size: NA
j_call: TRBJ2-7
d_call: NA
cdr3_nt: TGCGCCAGCAGCCCCGCGAGGAGCTACGAGCAGTACTTC
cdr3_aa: CASSPARSYEQYF

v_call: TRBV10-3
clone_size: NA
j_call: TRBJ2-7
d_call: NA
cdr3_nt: TGTGCCATCAGTGAGTCGTTGGACTACGAGCAGTACTTC
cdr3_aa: CAISESLDYEQYF

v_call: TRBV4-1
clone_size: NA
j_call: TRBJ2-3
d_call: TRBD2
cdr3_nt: TGCGCCAGCAGCCAGGGGAGGGGCACAGATACGCAGTATTTT
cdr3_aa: CASSQGRGTDTQYF

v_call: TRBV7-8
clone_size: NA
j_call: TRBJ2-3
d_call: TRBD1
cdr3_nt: TGTGCCAGCAGCTACTCGGGACAGGGAGCGTGGACGGATACGCAGTATTTT
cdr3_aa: CASSYSGQGAWTDTQYF

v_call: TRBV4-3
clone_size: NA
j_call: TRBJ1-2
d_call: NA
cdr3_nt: TGCGCCAGCAGCCAAGATCTGTGGCAGTCCAACTATGGCTACACCTTC
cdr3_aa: CASSQDLWQSNYGYTF

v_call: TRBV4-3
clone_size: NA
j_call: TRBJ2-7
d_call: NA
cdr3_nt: TGCGCCAGCAGCCAAGGAGTTTCTAGCGAGTACGAGCAGTACTTC
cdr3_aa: CASSQGVSSEYEQYF

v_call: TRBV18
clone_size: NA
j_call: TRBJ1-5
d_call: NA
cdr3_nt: TGTGCCAGCTCACCAAGTAGGGGAGGGAATCAGCCCCAGCATTTT
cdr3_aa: CASSPSRGGNQPQHF

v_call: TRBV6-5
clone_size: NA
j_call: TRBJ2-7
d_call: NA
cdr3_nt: TGTGCCAGCAGGACAGGATACTACGAGCAGTACTTC
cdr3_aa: CASRTGYYEQYF

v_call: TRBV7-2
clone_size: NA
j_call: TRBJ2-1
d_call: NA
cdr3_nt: TGTGCCAGCAGCGCCCAGCGGTACAATGAGCAGTTCTTC
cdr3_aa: CASSAQRYNEQFF

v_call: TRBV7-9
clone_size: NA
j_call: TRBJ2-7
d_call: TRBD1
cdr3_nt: TGTGCCAGCAGCTTAGAGAGGGGGCGCTCACAGGGGGGCTACGAGCAGTACTTC
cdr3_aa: CASSLERGRSQGGYEQYF

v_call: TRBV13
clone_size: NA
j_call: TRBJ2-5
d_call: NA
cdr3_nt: TGTGCCAGCAGCCCCGGTGCAGGGTATGAGGGGCAAGAGACCCAGTACTTC
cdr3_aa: CASSPGAGYEGQETQYF

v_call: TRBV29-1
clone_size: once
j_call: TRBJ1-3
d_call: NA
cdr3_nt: TGCAGCGTTGAAGTGTGGGGTTCAGGAAACACCATATATTTT
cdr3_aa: CSVEVWGSGNTIYF

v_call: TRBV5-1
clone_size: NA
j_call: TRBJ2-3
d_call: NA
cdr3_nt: TGCGCCACCCCGGGACTGTTAAACACAGATACGCAGTATTTT
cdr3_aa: CATPGLLNTDTQYF

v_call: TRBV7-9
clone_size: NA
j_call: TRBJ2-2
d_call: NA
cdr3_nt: TGTGCCAGCAGCTCCGGGACTCTTAACACCGGGGAGCTGTTTTTT
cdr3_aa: CASSSGTLNTGELFF

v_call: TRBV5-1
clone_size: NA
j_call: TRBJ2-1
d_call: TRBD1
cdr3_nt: TGCGCCAGCAGCCCCGGACAGGGCAATGAGCAGTTCTTC
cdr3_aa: CASSPGQGNEQFF

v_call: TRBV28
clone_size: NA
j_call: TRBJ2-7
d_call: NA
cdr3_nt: TGTGCCAGCAGTTTAGGCGTAAGGTACGAGCAGTACTTC
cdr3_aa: CASSLGVRYEQYF

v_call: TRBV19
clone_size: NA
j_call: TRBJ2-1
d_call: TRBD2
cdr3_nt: TGTGCCAGTAGTCCGAGGACTAGCCGGGACAATGAGCAGTTCTTC
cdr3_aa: CASSPRTSRDNEQFF

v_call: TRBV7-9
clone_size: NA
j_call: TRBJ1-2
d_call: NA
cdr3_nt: TGTGCCAGCAGTTTCAGGGGCTCTAACTATGGCTACACCTTC
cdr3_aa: CASSFRGSNYGYTF

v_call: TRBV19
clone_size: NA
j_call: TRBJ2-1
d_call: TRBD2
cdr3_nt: TGTGCCAGTACCTTAGGAGTGGGAGGGCCTGACAGTGAGCAGTTCTTC
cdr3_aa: CASTLGVGGPDSEQFF

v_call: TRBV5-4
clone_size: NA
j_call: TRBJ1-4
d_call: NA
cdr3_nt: TGTGCCAGCAGCTCCGGGGGACTCAATGAAAAACTGTTTTTT
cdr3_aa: CASSSGGLNEKLFF

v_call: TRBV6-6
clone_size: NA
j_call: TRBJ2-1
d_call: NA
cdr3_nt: TGTGCCAGCAGTTACAGTCAGCTAAGCTCCTACAATGAGCAGTTCTTC
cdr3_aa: CASSYSQLSSYNEQFF

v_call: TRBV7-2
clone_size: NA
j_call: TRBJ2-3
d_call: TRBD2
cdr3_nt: TGTGCCAGCAGGGCGACTAGCCTCGGCACAGATACGCAGTATTTT
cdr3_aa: CASRATSLGTDTQYF

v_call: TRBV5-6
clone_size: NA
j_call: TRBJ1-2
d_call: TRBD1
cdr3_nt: TGTGCCAGCAGCCCGGGACAGCTTAACTATGGCTACACCTTC
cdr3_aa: CASSPGQLNYGYTF

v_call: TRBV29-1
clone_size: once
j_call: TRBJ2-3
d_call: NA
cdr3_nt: TGCAGCGTTGAACCCCCCCGAGGAGCGGATACGCAGTATTTT
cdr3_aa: CSVEPPRGADTQYF

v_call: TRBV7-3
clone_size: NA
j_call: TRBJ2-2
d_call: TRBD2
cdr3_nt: TGTGCCAGCAGCCGTAGCGGGATCACCGGGGAGCTGTTTTTT
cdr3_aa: CASSRSGITGELFF

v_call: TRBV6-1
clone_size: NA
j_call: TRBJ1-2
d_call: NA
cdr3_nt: TGTGCCAGCCGGGAGAGGGAGAAGGGGGGCTACACCTTC
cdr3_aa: CASREREKGGYTF

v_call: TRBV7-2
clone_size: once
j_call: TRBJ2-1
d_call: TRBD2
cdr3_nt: TGTGCCAGCAGTCCCAGCGGGAGAGGGTACAATGAGCAGTTCTTC
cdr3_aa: CASSPSGRGYNEQFF

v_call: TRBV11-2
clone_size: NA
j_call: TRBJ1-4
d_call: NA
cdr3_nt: TGTGCCAGCAGCTTACGGTTTCAGAATGAAAAACTGTTTTTT
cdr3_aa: CASSLRFQNEKLFF

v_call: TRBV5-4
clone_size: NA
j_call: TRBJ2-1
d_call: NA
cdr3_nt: TGTGCCAGCAGTTTCATCAATGAGCAGTTCTTC
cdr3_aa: CASSFINEQFF

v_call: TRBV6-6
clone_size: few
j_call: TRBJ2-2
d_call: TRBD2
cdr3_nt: TGTGCCAGCAGTTCGACTAGCGGGAGGACCGGGGAGCTGTTTTTT
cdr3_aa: CASSSTSGRTGELFF

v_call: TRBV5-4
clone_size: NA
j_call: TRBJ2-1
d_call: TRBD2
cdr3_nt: TGTGCCAGCAGCTTTCCCGGGACTAGCGGGAGCTCCTACAATGAGCAGTTCTTC
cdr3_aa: CASSFPGTSGSSYNEQFF

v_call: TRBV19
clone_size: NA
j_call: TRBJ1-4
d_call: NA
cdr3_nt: TGTGCCAGTAGTATCTTCGCAACTAATGAAAAACTGTTTTTT
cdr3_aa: CASSIFATNEKLFF

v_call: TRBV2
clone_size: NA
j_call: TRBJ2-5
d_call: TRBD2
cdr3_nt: TGTGCCAGCAGTCGGACTAGCGGGGGGGGTCCAGAGACCCAGTACTTC
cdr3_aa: CASSRTSGGGPETQYF

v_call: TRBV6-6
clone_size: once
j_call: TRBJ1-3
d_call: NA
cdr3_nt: TGTGCCAGCACCCTAAGTCGGGGGTCCGGAAACACCATATATTTT
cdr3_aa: CASTLSRGSGNTIYF

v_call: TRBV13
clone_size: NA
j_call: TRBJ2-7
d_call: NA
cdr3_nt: TGTGCCAGCAGCACGACCACGACAGGGACTTTCAACGAGCAGTACTTC
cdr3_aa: CASSTTTTGTFNEQYF